This TCR beta chain appears in the sequencing data of a study of blood T cell repertoires in COVID-19. About the study: Sites in the United States, Italy and Spain provided acute and convalescent COVID-19 samples. From T cells, B-cell-depleted T cells, or PBMCs came the material, which was cDNA or gDNA.

The table lists this clone with a count of one. Germline V gives CDR1 MNHEY, CDR2 SMNVEV (reference sequence). The CDR3 runs to 16 residues. V was cut by 7 bases and J by 0 bases, with 16 bases left in between. Original data processing: Reference gene primer amplification in the assay estimated nucleated cell counts. Libraries were prepared by immunoSEQ multiplex PCR; TCRdb keeps only in-frame clonotypes and omits some of them. V and J calls plus clone size are reproduced from that table; the DNA served to infer D and trimming. The sample shows approximately 210,000 clones, 80% to 90% of them seen only once.

This sequence originates from a man aged 35-49 years with acute or convalescent COVID-19. This rearrangement joins TRBV27 to TRBJ2-4; a weak D match, TRBD1 (6 bases). Sequencing used peripheral blood. The chain's CDR3 is CASTNQGLLAKNIQYF. The CDR3 DNA follows: TGTGCCAGCACCAATCAGGGGCTCCTAGCCAAAAACATTCAGTACTTC.